Below are 23 T cell receptor beta chains sequenced from a single sample in a study of blood T cell repertoires in COVID-19. Assay used: immunoSEQ multiplex PCR; TCRdb lists only in-frame clones, some missing. The sample includes around 620,000 clones, more than 80% of them seen just once. Sequencing was carried out using peripheral blood. The receptors here all came from a woman aged 18-35 years with acute or convalescent COVID-19.

This clone was counted a single time. V usage is TRBV27 and J usage is TRBJ2-7; 9 bases fit TRBD2. CDR3 length equals 15 residues. J gave up 5 bases and V 2 bases, and 7 bases lay outside the gene matches. The germline V gene has CDR1 MNHEY and CDR2 SMNVEV (reference sequence). The CDR3 nucleotides are TGTGCCAGCAGTTTAATGGGCGGGGGGGCCCACGAGCAGTACTTC. Translation gives CASSLMGGGAHEQYF.

This chain links TRBV9 with TRBJ2-1; no clear D. V was cut by 7 bases and J by 9 bases, with 11 bases left in between. CDR1 and CDR2 from the germline V gene are SGDLS and YYNGEE. This CDR3 has 11 residues. CDR3 nucleotide sequence: TGTGCCAGCTCTAAGAAAAGTGAGCAGTTCTTC. Protein product: CASSKKSEQFF.

The CDR3 coding sequence is TGTGCCAGCAGTTCACGTACCCAGGGCCAGTACTTC. Amino acids: CASSSRTQGQYF. The chain couples TRBV12-3 or TRBV12-4 to TRBJ2-5; D is perhaps TRBD1 (5 bases). The CDR3 totals 12 residues. The V gene lost 4 bases and the J gene lost 10 bases, with 13 bases spanning the gap.

CDR3 region: CASRGLEADTEAFF. CDR3 nucleotides: TGTGCCAGCAGGGGACTTGAGGCGGACACTGAAGCTTTCTTT. The chain joins TRBV9 to TRBJ1-1; tentatively, D is TRBD1 (5 bases). The CDR3 spans 14 residues. V was cut by 5 bases and J by 3 bases, with 14 bases left in between. Germline loops: CDR1 SGDLS, CDR2 YYNGEE.

This chain connects TRBV7-2 to TRBJ1-1; D possibly corresponds to TRBD1 (6 bases). CDR3 length equals 14 residues. CDR1 and CDR2 from the germline V gene are SGHTA and FQGNSA. Trimming removed 5 bases at V and 6 bases at J, with 16 bases between. The DNA for the CDR3 is TGTGCCAGCAGCCGCTGGTGGGGGCCGGCTGAAGCTTTCTTT. Protein sequence: CASSRWWGPAEAFF.

With respect to this clone: Relative to the germline gene, one junction end is altered; a read error may explain this. The chain has TRBV24-1 and TRBJ2-2; 7 bases are shared with TRBD2. CDR3 length equals 15 residues. Germline V gene lookup returns CDR1 KGHDR and CDR2 SFDVKD. CDR3 residues: CATSGLGRGTGELFF. The CDR3 DNA sequence: TGTGCCACCAGTGGTTTGGGGAGGGGAACCGGGGAGCTGTTTTTT.

This clone was seen a few times. This chain uses TRBV27 with TRBJ2-2; 15 bases are a match to TRBD2. CDR1 and CDR2 from the germline V gene are MNHEY and SMNVEV (reference sequence). With 5 bases clipped from V and 6 bases from J, the junction kept 1 base outside the gene matches. This CDR3 contains 15 residues. CDR3 sequence (DNA): TGTGCCAGCAGTCGGACTAGCGGGGGGGCCGGGGAGCTGTTTTTT. It translates to CASSRTSGGAGELFF.

The chain employs TRBV5-1 and TRBJ1-1, with 7 bases lining up with TRBD1. Trimming at V came to 4 bases and at J to 8 bases, leaving 8 bases not matched to a gene. This CDR3 is 13 amino acids long. Germline CDR1 SGHRS, CDR2 YFSETQ. As DNA, the CDR3 is TGCGCCAGCAGCCGAGGGGGCCTAGGCGAAGCTTTCTTT. Translation: CASSRGGLGEAFF.

The rearrangement joins TRBV7-2 to TRBJ1-1; unclear D gene. Per germline, CDR1 SGHTA and CDR2 FQGNSA. Trimming shortened V by 3 bases and J by 0 bases, and 5 bases separated the two germline ends. CDR3 size: 13 residues. The CDR3 coding sequence is TGTGCCAGCAGCTTTCAGATGAACACTGAAGCTTTCTTT. The encoded protein is CASSFQMNTEAFF.

The chain couples TRBV20-1 to TRBJ1-5; D remains unclear. This CDR3 spans 14 amino acids. Germline values: CDR1 DFQATT, CDR2 SNEGSKA (reference sequence). Trimming cost V 3 bases and J 1 base, with 10 bases left between them. CDR3 sequence: CSASAERSNQPQHF. CDR3 DNA sequence: TGCAGTGCTAGTGCAGAGAGGAGCAATCAGCCCCAGCATTTT.

The gene calls are TRBV27 and TRBJ1-5; 7 nucleotides match TRBD1. This CDR3 has 13 amino acids. CDR1 and CDR2 from the germline V gene are MNHEY and SMNVEV (reference sequence). The V segment lost 3 bases and the J segment 9 bases; nucleotides outside the gene matches: 5. The CDR3 is CASSLTGFVPQHF. The CDR3 DNA follows: TGTGCCAGCAGTTTGACAGGGTTTGTGCCCCAGCATTTT.

The chain recombines TRBV24-1 with TRBJ2-3, with D tentatively TRBD2 (5 bases). The CDR3 loop spans 12 amino acids. V was shortened by 5 bases and J by 6 bases, with 8 bases between the two germline ends. Germline V CDR1 and CDR2: KGHDR, SFDVKD. The CDR3 protein is CATSAGSDTQYF. The CDR3 region has the DNA TGTGCCACCAGTGCGGGGTCGGATACGCAGTATTTT.

This chain connects TRBV27 to TRBJ1-1; possibly TRBD1 for D (5 bases). Germline V gene sequence: CDR1 MNHEY, CDR2 SMNVEV (reference sequence). V was cut by 4 bases and J by 4 bases, with 10 bases left in between. The CDR3 spans 13 residues. CDR3 DNA: TGTGCCAGCAGTTCCGTGGGGGGCACTGAAGCTTTCTTT. It translates to CASSSVGGTEAFF.

This clone has just one count. The chain is built from TRBV5-1 and TRBJ2-7, with 10 bases fitting TRBD1. J was trimmed by 5 bases and V by 4 bases; bases with no gene match: 9. The CDR3 sequence is 15 residues long. Germline V lookup: CDR1 SGHRS, CDR2 YFSETQ. The CDR3 region is CASSTGQGVYDEQYF. The CDR3, as DNA: TGCGCCAGCAGCACCGGACAGGGGGTTTATGACGAGCAGTACTTC.

The chain has TRBV28 and TRBJ1-2, with D perhaps matching TRBD1 (6 bases). This CDR3 region has 13 residues. The V end lost 5 bases, the J end lost 3 bases, and 10 bases lay between the germline ends. CDR1 and CDR2 (germline): MDHEN, SYDVKM. The CDR3 is CASSLTGYYGYTF. DNA of the CDR3: TGTGCCAGCAGTCTGACAGGATACTATGGCTACACCTTC.

The chain links TRBV7-9 to TRBJ1-3, with a weak D call TRBD1 (5 bases). This CDR3 spans 15 amino acids. Trimming pared 4 bases from V and 4 bases from J, leaving 14 bases between. Germline loops: CDR1 SEHNR, CDR2 FQNEAQ (reference sequence). The CDR3 loop reads CASSSQDNRGNTIYF. The CDR3 bases are TGTGCCAGCAGCTCACAGGATAATAGAGGAAACACCATATATTTT.

The chain recombines TRBV7-7 with TRBJ1-1; weak D call: TRBD1 (6 bases). The CDR3 contains 13 residues. The V and J ends lost 5 bases and 8 bases respectively, with 15 bases between them. CDR1 SSHAT and CDR2 FNYEAQ come from the germline V gene (reference sequence). The CDR3 sequence is CASSLERGTEAFF. Written as DNA, the CDR3 is TGTGCCAGCAGCCTCGAACGAGGGACAGAAGCTTTCTTT.

The chain links TRBV6-6 to TRBJ2-2, with D uncertain. CDR1 is MNHNY, CDR2 SVGAGI, per germline (reference sequence). V lost 11 bases and J 4 bases, leaving 23 bases between the germline ends. The CDR3 covers 16 residues. The CDR3 sequence is CASLLSGPTGTGELFF. The CDR3 nucleotides are TGTGCCTCATTGCTCTCTGGGCCCACCGGCACCGGGGAGCTGTTTTTT.

The chain's CDR3 is CASSSDSATNEKLFF. CDR3 DNA sequence: TGTGCCAGCAGTTCCGACTCTGCAACTAATGAAAAACTGTTTTTT. This sequence joins TRBV6-5 and TRBJ1-4; D is uncertain. The CDR3 has 15 amino acids. Germline V CDR1 and CDR2: MNHEY, SVGAGI. The germline V and J ends were trimmed by 4 bases and 0 bases, with 9 bases remaining between them.

The chain recombines TRBV11-2 with TRBJ1-2, with 7 positions matching TRBD1. J gave up 4 bases and V 4 bases, and 18 bases lay outside the gene matches. CDR1 and CDR2 from the germline V gene are SGHAT and FQNNGV. The CDR3 is 18 amino acids. The CDR3 reads CASSSVYTGTEKGYGYTF. The CDR3, as DNA: TGTGCCAGCAGCTCAGTCTATACCGGGACAGAAAAGGGCTATGGCTACACCTTC. Drawing the rest from reference TRBV11-2 and TRBJ1-2, the complete variable domain is EAGVAQSPRYKIIEKRQSVAFWCNPISGHATLYWYQQILGQGPKLLIQFQNNGVVDDSQLPKDRFSAERLKGVDSTLKIQPAKLEDSAVYLCASSSVYTGTEKGYGYTFGSGTRLTVV.

The V call is TRBV7-9, the J call TRBJ1-2; no clear D gene. V lost 3 bases and J lost 4, with 9 bases in between. CDR3 length equals 13 residues. The V gene's germline CDR1 is SEHNR and CDR2 FQNEAQ (reference sequence). The CDR3 spells CASSFGERYGYTF. DNA of the CDR3: TGTGCCAGCAGCTTTGGAGAGCGCTATGGCTACACCTTC.

The rearrangement links TRBV9 to TRBJ2-2; 13 nucleotides match TRBD2. CDR3 length: 17 amino acids. Germline-derived CDR1 and CDR2 are SGDLS and YYNGEE. Trimming removed 4 bases from V and 4 bases from J; junction bases left unmatched: 7. The CDR3 DNA reads TGTGCCAGCAGCCTTGGACTAGCGGGGGAGACCACCGGGGAGCTGTTTTTT. Residues: CASSLGLAGETTGELFF.

The chain carries TRBV6-5 and TRBJ1-4; D is perhaps TRBD1 (6 bases). CDR1 is MNHEY and CDR2 is SVGAGI in the germline V gene. Between the trimmed V and J ends, which lost 3 bases and 8 bases, there was a span of 13 bases. The CDR3 has 14 amino acids. The CDR3 sequence is CASSYEGGGEKLFF. The CDR3 DNA sequence: TGTGCCAGCAGTTATGAGGGGGGGGGAGAAAAACTGTTTTTT.